What follows describes a single T cell receptor (beta chain). Its binding antigen is unknown. Base qualities are missing; no much larger clone stands one base away. Library construction relied on the immunoSEQ multiplex PCR assay. For the multiplex PCR, a mixture combining 60 forward primers for TCR Vbeta segments and 13 reverse primers for TCR Jbeta segments was used. Amplification of the CDR3 region of rearranged TCR beta genes was performed with a multiplex PCR assay on genomic DNA. The amplified TCR beta libraries were sequenced on the Illumina HiSeq System as 87-base-pair reads. On the authors' methods: Across the 666 repertoires, a later analysis counted 78 million or so unique TCR beta chains, around 11 million of which were shared by at least two donors. A nearest-neighbor algorithm error-corrected the raw reads and collapsed the reads into unique sequences, merging closely related sequences to remove PCR and sequencing errors. CDR3 sequences were aligned to IMGT reference sequences to assign V, D and J gene segments. For a sequence to be retained, at least a six-nucleotide match to both a V gene segment and a J gene segment was required. Rearrangements were classified as productive when the CDR3 lacked stop codons and remained in frame with V and J, and all other rearrangements were classified as non-productive. CDR3 was defined according to IMGT convention as the region running from the second conserved V-encoded cysteine to the conserved J-encoded phenylalanine. In an earlier analysis of some 550 of the donors, sequences lacking an unambiguous match to a single V gene segment were excluded. In an earlier analysis of a few hundred of the donors, V segments were called functional above 56.7% productive rearrangements and were called segregating when the between-donor standard deviation exceeded 5%. A statistical classification framework was developed to diagnose cytomegalovirus status using the catalog of TCR beta chain sequences. In a later analysis, TCR nucleotide sequences were compared against IMGT/GENE-DB human TR gene sequences so that V and J genes could be assigned. A later analysis assigned CDR3 sequences and most-parsimonious VDJ recombination scenarios with the TCRdist pipeline. In a later analysis, every TCR beta chain was defined by the combination of its CDR3 amino acid sequence and its V-gene family, and reads without a unique V-gene family were dropped. A later analysis removed several hundred highly shared, low-generation-probability nucleotide sequences to deal with suspected cross-contamination and a sequencing artifact. In a later analysis, a clonal expansion index was calculated for each public chain from normalized within-repertoire ranks of inferred template counts. A later analysis computed generation probabilities with a VDJ recombination model fitted to out-of-frame rearrangements, and checked the results against IGoR. In a later analysis, TCR-TCR, TCR-HLA and TCR-CMV co-occurrence was scored with hypergeometric tests, and a repertoire-size bias correction was applied to TCR pairs. To estimate false discovery rates, a later analysis permuted the HLA or CMV assignments 20 times. In a later analysis, co-occurring TCRs were grouped using DBSCAN, and TCRdist sequence similarity was added for clustering within HLA-allele-positive subsets. Repertoires with fewer than 30,000 or more than 120,000 public chains were left out of co-occurrence clustering, as were about five repertoires with anomalous nucleotide sharing. In TCRdb, the immuneACCESS table is reduced to in-frame sequences with V and J assigned. These tables do not hold every clone; where another copy was compared, an unresolved V gene accounts for under half, and the others remain unexplained. The V and J calls and clone size come from that table; D and trimming were worked out from the DNA. In this sample the table shows about 120,000 clones, around 70% of which occur a single time. Together, the top ten hold 1.6% of the sample.

The cohort comprised 666 healthy bone marrow donors. Cohort members were all nominally healthy when sampled, although unrecorded immune exposures were likely present. The donor was CMV seronegative and belonged to the group of 350 or so seronegative cohort members. Each donor provided a peripheral blood sample, and peripheral blood mononuclear cells were used for TCR beta sequencing. The Qiagen DNeasy Blood Extraction Kit was used to extract genomic DNA from the blood cell samples. The sample belongs to a study of cytomegalovirus exposure and HLA in healthy donors listed by TCRdb under 2017. Regarding the study in general: An earlier analysis of around 600 of the donors reported roughly 300 Gb of sequence data and 100 million to 140 million unique TCR beta sequences from about 179 million T cells. The study was designed to test whether signatures of past pathogen exposure could be identified by cataloging public T cell receptors. The number of donors typed differed by locus, with about 629-630 for A, B, C, DRB1 and DQB1, over 500 for DQA1, 606 for DPA1, and under 490 for DPB1. The study used immunosequencing to profile the T cell repertoires of approximately 630 subjects and linked those repertoires to cytomegalovirus serostatus. An earlier analysis of 587 of the donors used high-throughput TCR beta sequencing to judge whether each TCR beta V gene segment behaved as functional or pseudogenic. Because of strong linkage in the cohort, four to six DR-DQ haplotypes were treated as single units for association and clustering. The later analysis used no new phenotypic data to find candidate immune exposures, relying instead on TCR beta sequences and their occurrence across donors. A separate validation cohort of approximately 120 different subjects was used in addition to the approximately 610-subject first cohort. A later genetic analysis took genome-wide SNP genotypes for about 60% of the roughly 670 donors and used that subset as a discovery cohort. Alongside the repertoire data, information on donor age, sex, ethnicity and CMV serostatus was compiled. All discovery cohort repertoires had been generated using a single sequencing platform. Class I and class II HLA loci were covered by the typing at four-digit resolution. An early release that covered some 630 HLA-typed donors contained 300 to 350 gigabases of sequencing data and roughly 84 million unique TCR sequences. Among approximately 370 genotyped donors of the cohort, an average of roughly 230,000 unique TCR beta nucleotide sequences was sequenced per donor, of which roughly 17% were non-productive. In a later analysis, previously published TCR beta repertoires from 600 to 850 donors were re-analyzed and high-resolution HLA genotyping was added so that TCR occurrence patterns could be studied. To predict cytomegalovirus infection status, the study brought together high-throughput TCR immunosequencing, statistical association of individual TCRs with disease status, and machine learning. Among the roughly 400 genotyped donors, approximately 77% belonged to the genetic ancestry cluster associated with self-reported Caucasian donors.

What the research found in general, with its limitations: This cohort had only TCR beta chains sequenced, and the lack of alpha or paired-chain data limited which features could be detected. A cluster of highly shared sequence variants was judged likely to be a technical artifact of the sequencing pipeline. Strong co-occurrence of HLA alleles, especially DR and DQ, made assigning TCR associations to individual alleles difficult. In a later analysis, HLA-associated TCR beta chains showed more clonal expansion and lower generation probabilities than non-associated chains that were equally common. Because some donors lacked HLA typing at each locus, the association tests relied only on the typed subset. A later genetic analysis reported fewer N-insertions in productive TCRs among donors in an Asian-associated ancestry cluster than the approximately 700-donor mean. The authors suggested that the approach could potentially be extended to other disease states and immunological phenotypes. A total of 150 to 200 TCR beta chains were listed by the study as associated with cytomegalovirus. V-gene and J-gene trimming of TCR beta chains was associated with a missense DCLRE1C variant in a later genetic analysis, and the association was replicated in an independent cohort. Correlated functional status among segregating V segments might be attributable to linkage disequilibrium, but an unknown experimental factor could not be ruled out. In a later analysis, several top co-occurrence clusters were reported to appear linked to parvovirus B19, influenza, CMV and Epstein-Barr virus. In both the original and validation cohorts, the classifier was reported to diagnose cytomegalovirus status with high specificity and sensitivity. A few of the identified cytomegalovirus-associated TCR beta chains were confirmed in vitro to be specific for cytomegalovirus antigens. Immune exposure information for the cohort was limited to CMV serostatus. In an earlier analysis of 587 of the donors, most TCR beta V segments appeared in productive rearrangements about 87% or about 30% of the time, broadly matching IMGT annotations. While some public TCRs were present in many individuals, most TCR sequences turned up only very rarely across donors. The earlier analysis of 587 of the donors excluded some 15 rarely observed V segments, including chromosome 9 orphons, because counts were too low. A later analysis found that TCR association rates varied across HLA loci, with DRB1 alleles showing the most associated TCRs and HLA-C alleles the fewest. Most CMV-associated TCR beta chains appeared to be HLA-restricted in a later analysis, and the HLA associations seemed to be driven largely by CMV exposure. Roughly uniform sequencing depth across donors was assumed in presence/absence analyses, although this assumption may not hold. A further reported finding was that TCR beta sequences accurately predicted the HLA-A and HLA-B alleles for most subjects in the first cohort. In a later analysis, 16,951 TCR beta sequences were associated with specific HLA alleles at a false discovery rate of 0.05.

Material: PBMCs. The clonotype was recovered from a woman aged 18-29 years in good health and CMV-seronegative.

The CDR3 protein is CASGSGGIYEQYF. The DNA is as follows: TGCGCCAGCGGTTCAGGGGGGATCTACGAGCAGTACTTC. The chain joins TRBV5-1 to TRBJ2-7; D gene: possibly TRBD1, on 7 matching bases. Deletion took 7 bases off V and 3 bases off J, with a span of 14 bases between the germline ends. The cysteine opens and the phenylalanine closes a CDR3 of 13 amino acids. This entry keeps only the CDR3 DNA: 39 bases, framed from base 1. Based on the germline V gene, the CDR1 and CDR2 sequences are SGHRS and YFSETQ.